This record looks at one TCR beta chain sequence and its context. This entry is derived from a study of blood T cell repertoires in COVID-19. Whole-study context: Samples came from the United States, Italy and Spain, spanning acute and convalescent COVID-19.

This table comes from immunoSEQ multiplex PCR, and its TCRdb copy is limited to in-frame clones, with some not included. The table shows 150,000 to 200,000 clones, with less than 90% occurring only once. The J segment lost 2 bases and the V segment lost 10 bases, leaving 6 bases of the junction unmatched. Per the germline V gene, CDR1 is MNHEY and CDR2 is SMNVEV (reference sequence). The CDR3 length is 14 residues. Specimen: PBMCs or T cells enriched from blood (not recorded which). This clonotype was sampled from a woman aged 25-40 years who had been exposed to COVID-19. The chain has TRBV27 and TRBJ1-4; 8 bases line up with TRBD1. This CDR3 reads CANFRTGTNEKLFF. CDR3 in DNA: TGTGCCAACTTTCGGACAGGGACTAATGAAAAACTGTTTTTT. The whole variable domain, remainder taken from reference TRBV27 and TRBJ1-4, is EAQVTQNPRYLITVTGKKLTVTCSQNMNHEYMSWYRQDPGLGLRQIYYSMNVEVTDKGDVPEGYKVSRKEKRNFPLILESPSPNQTSLYFCANFRTGTNEKLFFGSGTQLSVL.